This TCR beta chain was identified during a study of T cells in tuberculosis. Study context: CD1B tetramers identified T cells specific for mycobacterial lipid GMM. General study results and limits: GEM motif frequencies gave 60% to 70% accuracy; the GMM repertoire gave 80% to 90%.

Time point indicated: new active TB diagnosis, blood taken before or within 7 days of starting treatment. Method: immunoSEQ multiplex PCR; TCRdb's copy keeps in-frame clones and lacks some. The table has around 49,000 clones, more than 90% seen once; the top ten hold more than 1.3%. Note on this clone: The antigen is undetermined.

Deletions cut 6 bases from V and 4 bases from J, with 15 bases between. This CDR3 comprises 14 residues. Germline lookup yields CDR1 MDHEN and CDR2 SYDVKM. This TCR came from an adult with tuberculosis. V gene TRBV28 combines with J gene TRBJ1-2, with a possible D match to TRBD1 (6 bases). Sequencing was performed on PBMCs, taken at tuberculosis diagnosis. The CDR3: CASSVNRVTYGYTF. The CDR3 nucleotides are TGTGCCAGCAGCGTAAACAGGGTGACCTATGGCTACACCTTC.